This TCR beta chain was captured by sequencing in a study of tumor-infiltrating lymphocytes in oesophageal squamous cell carcinoma. TCRdb recomputed calls from the PCR reads with MiXCR, one row per CDR3 protein. Altogether some 21,000 distinct CDR3 sequences are present, roughly two fifths being singletons, with the ten largest covering roughly 37%. The V gene's germline CDR1 is MGHRA and CDR2 YSYEKL. The CDR3 length is 16 residues. Trimming removed 3 bases at V and 0 bases at J, with 12 bases between. This clonotype was picked up many times. Material for sequencing was esophageal tumor tissue. The clonotype was recovered from a male donor with esophageal squamous cell carcinoma. The J gene is TRBJ2-1, the V gene TRBV4-1; D is perhaps TRBD1 or TRBD2 (6 bases each). The CDR3 region is CASSHARGPSYNEQFF. DNA for the CDR3: TGCGCCAGCAGCCACGCCCGGGGGCCCTCCTACAATGAGCAGTTCTTC.